This T cell receptor beta chain was sequenced in a study of OX40 agonist ivuxolimab in advanced cancers. Overall study context: All patients had ivuxolimab intravenously every 2 weeks at 0.01 to 10 mg/kg. Findings and limits, study-wide: Clonal expansion in partial responders at 0.1-3.0 mg/kg ranked among the lowest.

Note on this clone: No antigen is known for it.

Produced via immunoSEQ multiplex PCR; TCRdb's table is partial and in-frame only. The repertoire includes about 95,000 clones, 80% to 90% of them detected once, and 0.3% to 0.4% sits in the top ten. V was cut by 6 bases and J by 1 base, with 11 bases left in between. From germline, CDR1 is SQVTM and CDR2 ANQGSEA. The CDR3 totals 13 residues. The sample consisted of CD4+ or CD8+ T cells sorted from blood, taken in a trial of the OX40 agonist ivuxolimab. This TCR was recovered from an adult with an advanced solid tumor such as melanoma, head and neck, liver or kidney cancer. J is TRBJ2-3 and V is TRBV29-1, with D tentatively TRBD2 (6 bases). The CDR3 DNA follows: TGCAGCGTCGAGGAGGGAGGCACAGATACGCAGTATTTT. Translated, it gives CSVEEGGTDTQYF.